This is a list of T cell receptor beta chains from one sample in a study of cytomegalovirus exposure and HLA in healthy donors. Sequenced by immunoSEQ multiplex PCR; TCRdb stores in-frame clones only, minus some. This sample has some 120,000 clones, with around 70% found just once. Sequencing used PBMCs. Source of these receptors: a woman in her 40s in good health and CMV-seronegative. Each CDR3 is given with its conserved first and last residue. A D gene is named only where the DNA matches it firmly. Rows may omit the clone size; those that give it use once, few, many or a size class.

CDR3nt: TGCGCCAGCAGCCCTTCCGGACTAGCGGGGGGGAGCACAGATACGCAGTATTTT
CDR3aa: CASSPSGLAGGSTDTQYF
abundance: NA
v_gene: TRBV4-3
d_gene: TRBD2
j_gene: TRBJ2-3

CDR3nt: TGTGCCAGCAGCTTAGGAGGTGGTAGTGGCTACACCTTC
CDR3aa: CASSLGGGSGYTF
abundance: NA
v_gene: TRBV11-2
d_gene: NA
j_gene: TRBJ1-2

CDR3nt: TGTGCCAGCAGTTTTGGGTCCCAGGGGGTTCGGGAGCAGTACTTC
CDR3aa: CASSFGSQGVREQYF
abundance: NA
v_gene: TRBV27
d_gene: TRBD1
j_gene: TRBJ2-7

CDR3nt: TGTGCCAGCAACTCCCCATACGCTAGCACAGATACGCAGTATTTT
CDR3aa: CASNSPYASTDTQYF
abundance: few
v_gene: TRBV7-9
d_gene: NA
j_gene: TRBJ2-3

CDR3nt: TGTGCCAGCAGCCTACGGGGGGGGGAGGTAGCTTTCTTT
CDR3aa: CASSLRGGEVAFF
abundance: NA
v_gene: TRBV7-2
d_gene: NA
j_gene: TRBJ1-1

CDR3nt: TGTGCCAGCAGCTTTCTCCCGTCCCCAACTCCTTACAGGGCCGTCAGCTACACCTTC
CDR3aa: CASSFLPSPTPYRAVSYTF
abundance: NA
v_gene: TRBV5-4
d_gene: NA
j_gene: TRBJ1-2

CDR3nt: TGTGCCATCAGTGAACGGCAGGGTAATTCACCCCTCCACTTT
CDR3aa: CAISERQGNSPLHF
abundance: NA
v_gene: TRBV10-3
d_gene: NA
j_gene: TRBJ1-6

CDR3nt: TGTGCCAGCTCACCTGGACTAGCGGGGGGTACCACAGATACGCAGTATTTT
CDR3aa: CASSPGLAGGTTDTQYF
abundance: NA
v_gene: TRBV18
d_gene: TRBD2
j_gene: TRBJ2-3

CDR3nt: TGCGCCAGCAGCCAAGATTTAGCGGGAGGTGGCCACGAGCAGTACTTC
CDR3aa: CASSQDLAGGGHEQYF
abundance: once
v_gene: TRBV4-3
d_gene: TRBD2
j_gene: TRBJ2-7

CDR3nt: TGTGCCAGCAGCTTAGGAGGGAGCGGCGCAGATACGCAGTATTTT
CDR3aa: CASSLGGSGADTQYF
abundance: NA
v_gene: TRBV7-6
d_gene: NA
j_gene: TRBJ2-3

CDR3nt: TGTGCCAGCAGCCCCCCTTCCTACGAGCAGTACTTC
CDR3aa: CASSPPSYEQYF
abundance: NA
v_gene: TRBV11-2
d_gene: NA
j_gene: TRBJ2-7

CDR3nt: TGTGCCAGCAGTCTTTCACAGGGGAGTTTTGGAAACACCATATATTTT
CDR3aa: CASSLSQGSFGNTIYF
abundance: few
v_gene: TRBV6-6
d_gene: TRBD1
j_gene: TRBJ1-3

CDR3nt: TGTGCCAGCAGTGAAGCGGGCCCCGACGGCAATCAGCCCCAGCATTTT
CDR3aa: CASSEAGPDGNQPQHF
abundance: few
v_gene: TRBV10-3
d_gene: NA
j_gene: TRBJ1-5

CDR3nt: TGTGCCAGCAGTTACACAGAGAACTATGGCTACACCTTC
CDR3aa: CASSYTENYGYTF
abundance: NA
v_gene: TRBV28
d_gene: NA
j_gene: TRBJ1-2

CDR3nt: TGTGCCAGCGAGAGAGGTTATGAAAAACTGTTTTTT
CDR3aa: CASERGYEKLFF
abundance: NA
v_gene: TRBV2
d_gene: NA
j_gene: TRBJ1-4

CDR3nt: TGTGCCAGCAGCAGACGGACAGGCCACTCTGGAAACACCATATATTTT
CDR3aa: CASSRRTGHSGNTIYF
abundance: NA
v_gene: TRBV5-4
d_gene: TRBD1
j_gene: TRBJ1-3

CDR3nt: TGTGCCAGCAGCTTAGGGCAGGGGCTCTCTGGGGCCAACGTCCTGACTTTC
CDR3aa: CASSLGQGLSGANVLTF
abundance: NA
v_gene: TRBV7-3
d_gene: NA
j_gene: TRBJ2-6

CDR3nt: TGTGCCAGCAGCTCTAGGGGGCTAGGGGGCAATCAGCCCCAGCATTTT
CDR3aa: CASSSRGLGGNQPQHF
abundance: NA
v_gene: TRBV7-8
d_gene: TRBD1
j_gene: TRBJ1-5

CDR3nt: TGTGCCAGCAGCGCGGGACTAGCGGTCCAAGAGACCCAGTACTTC
CDR3aa: CASSAGLAVQETQYF
abundance: once
v_gene: TRBV9
d_gene: TRBD2
j_gene: TRBJ2-5

CDR3nt: TGTGCCAGCAGCTTAGGGCTAGCCGACGGGACCCAGTACTTC
CDR3aa: CASSLGLADGTQYF
abundance: NA
v_gene: TRBV7-2
d_gene: NA
j_gene: TRBJ2-5

CDR3nt: TGTGCCAGCTCACAAGACAACTCTGGGGCCAACGTCCTGACTTTC
CDR3aa: CASSQDNSGANVLTF
abundance: NA
v_gene: TRBV18
d_gene: NA
j_gene: TRBJ2-6

CDR3nt: TGTGCCAGCAGCTCGAGCGGGACTGACTACGAGCAGTACTTC
CDR3aa: CASSSSGTDYEQYF
abundance: few
v_gene: TRBV7-9
d_gene: TRBD2
j_gene: TRBJ2-7

CDR3nt: TGTGCCAGTAGTTCCTGGGACAGGGGTACTGAAGCTTTCTTT
CDR3aa: CASSSWDRGTEAFF
abundance: NA
v_gene: TRBV19
d_gene: TRBD1
j_gene: TRBJ1-1

CDR3nt: TGTGCCAGCAGTCTAGAGAACACTGAAGCTTTCTTT
CDR3aa: CASSLENTEAFF
abundance: NA
v_gene: TRBV7-9
d_gene: NA
j_gene: TRBJ1-1

CDR3nt: TGTGCCAGCAGTGAAGTCTTAGTATCTAGCACAGATACGCAGTATTTT
CDR3aa: CASSEVLVSSTDTQYF
abundance: NA
v_gene: TRBV2
d_gene: NA
j_gene: TRBJ2-3

CDR3nt: TGTGCCAGTAGTACGGACAGGGAATTCGAGGCCCAGCATTTT
CDR3aa: CASSTDREFEAQHF
abundance: NA
v_gene: TRBV19
d_gene: TRBD1
j_gene: TRBJ1-5

CDR3nt: TGTGCCAGCAGTGAAGACGGGTATGGCTACACCTTC
CDR3aa: CASSEDGYGYTF
abundance: few
v_gene: TRBV2
d_gene: NA
j_gene: TRBJ1-2